This T cell receptor beta chain originates from a study of neurological immune-mediated disorders. Regarding the study as a whole: Whereas HTLV-1-associated myelopathy showed the most TCR clonal expansion, multiple sclerosis showed the least, with levels below those of healthy controls. CDR3 amino acid sequences of expanded clones were not shared across subjects, a result suggesting private repertoires in all groups.

Synthesis of cDNA was performed by 5'RACE using 10-nucleotide random UMIs. TCRdb ran MiXCR on the 5' RACE reads and lists one entry per CDR3 protein. The data show 35,000 to 40,000 distinct CDR3 sequences, with approximately 10% seen just once and 3% to 4% held by the top ten. Sorted libraries came from 1 million CD4+ or CD8+ T cells. V was pared by 5 bases and J by 0 bases, with 11 bases between. CDR1 and CDR2 from the germline V gene are SGHVS and FQNEAQ. The CDR3 runs 15 residues. Ten or more counts support this clonotype. Its target is unknown. Specimen: CD4+ T cells from blood. The chain carries TRBV7-8 and TRBJ1-3; D is perhaps TRBD1 (5 bases). The sequence was obtained from a woman under 40 with HTLV-1-associated myelopathy (HAM/TSP). CDR3 loop: CASSPERGSGNTIYF. The CDR3 bases are TGTGCCAGCAGCCCCGAGAGGGGCTCTGGAAACACCATATATTTT. The full variable domain, completed using reference TRBV7-8 and TRBJ1-3, is GAGVSQSPRYKVAKRGQDVALRCDPISGHVSLFWYQQALGQGPEFLTYFQNEAQLDKSGLPSDRFFAERPEGSVSTLKIQRTQQEDSAVYLCASSPERGSGNTIYFGEGSWLTVV.